The rows below give T cell receptor beta chains drawn from one sample of a study of Ad26.COV2.S vaccination and SARS-CoV-2 variants. Assay: immunoSEQ multiplex PCR; the TCRdb copy retains only in-frame clones and omits some. Of 350,000 to 600,000 clones listed, approximately 90% are singletons. Sequencing used peripheral blood, obtained in a trial of Ad26.COV2.S vaccine versus placebo. The receptors were gathered from a person aged 18-60 years who received the Ad26.COV2.S COVID-19 vaccine or a placebo. Both conserved end residues are part of each CDR3. A D gene is named only where the DNA matches it firmly. Some rows mark clone size as missing; the rest say once, few, many or name a class of expanded clone.

- | - | TRBJ1-1 | TRBV2 | CASSVSGANTEAFF
few | - | TRBJ2-2 | TRBV19 | CASSIDHTGELFF
- | - | TRBJ2-4 | TRBV9 | CASSVGPSQGYIQYF
- | - | TRBJ2-7 | TRBV2 | CASSPTTGQITYEQYF
once | - | TRBJ1-5 | TRBV7-8 | CASSLGLSGPNQPQHF
- | - | TRBJ2-1 | TRBV18 | CASSPNWSALPYNEQFF
- | TRBD2 | TRBJ2-5 | TRBV6-1 | CASSETSGRAPQETQYF
- | - | TRBJ1-1 | TRBV7-8 | CASSLIDTEAFF
- | TRBD2 | TRBJ2-3 | TRBV28 | CASSPPLAETDTQYF
- | TRBD2 | TRBJ2-2 | TRBV11-2 | CASSPRLAGDPTNTGELFF
- | - | TRBJ1-2 | TRBV7-9 | CASSLSHPGAKSHGYTF
- | - | TRBJ2-5 | TRBV2 | CASRGTRQETQYF
- | - | TRBJ1-1 | TRBV5-1 | CASSLVGGPVGEAFF
- | - | TRBJ1-2 | TRBV28 | CASSLRGYGYTF
- | - | TRBJ2-7 | TRBV28 | CASSFRTFGIEQYF
- | - | TRBJ1-5 | TRBV7-9 | CASSLGVVGGWDQPQHF
- | TRBD2 | TRBJ2-1 | TRBV7-9 | CASSSAPGTSPDNEQFF
- | TRBD2 | TRBJ2-3 | TRBV24-1 | CATSVRERGRDTQYF
- | TRBD1 | TRBJ2-7 | TRBV2 | CASRGRDRGFSEQYF
- | - | TRBJ1-1 | TRBV6-1 | CASSDTWVGAFF
- | - | TRBJ1-4 | TRBV6-4 | CASSAQSNEKLFF
- | TRBD1 | TRBJ2-7 | TRBV28 | CASSSPGQGFYEQYF
- | TRBD1 | TRBJ2-3 | TRBV11-2 | CASSLGYRDRVLDTQYF
- | - | TRBJ1-2 | TRBV12-3/TRBV12-4 | CASRGGQYGYTF
few | - | TRBJ1-1 | TRBV12-3/TRBV12-4 | CASSFRGNTEAFF
- | - | TRBJ1-2 | TRBV18 | CASSPSTEPYGYTF
- | TRBD1 | TRBJ2-6 | TRBV3-1/TRBV3-2 | CASSPGQRLHSGANVLTF
- | TRBD2 | TRBJ2-1 | TRBV6-5 | CASSYGLAKGNEQFF
- | - | TRBJ2-5 | TRBV5-1 | CASSLQGSQETQYF
- | TRBD1 | TRBJ1-2 | TRBV11-2 | CASSSVRGRGNYGYTF
- | - | TRBJ1-2 | TRBV4-2 | CASSQAGWNYGYTF
- | - | TRBJ2-7 | TRBV7-2 | CASSLASSGIGYEQYF
- | TRBD1 | TRBJ1-2 | TRBV28 | CASIQGVGQGGIDGYTF
- | - | TRBJ1-1 | TRBV10-1 | CASSDYRASEAFF
- | TRBD2 | TRBJ2-3 | TRBV29-1 | CSVEWGLAGGLDTQYF
- | - | TRBJ1-2 | TRBV6-5 | CASAEGRAGDGYTF
- | - | TRBJ2-3 | TRBV20-1 | CSASQTHQDTQYF
- | TRBD1 | TRBJ2-1 | TRBV30 | CAWSQSTGGSYNEQFF
- | - | TRBJ1-3 | TRBV7-8 | CASSLGRQISGNTIYF
- | TRBD2 | TRBJ2-1 | TRBV7-8 | CASSSLQGLAGGQYNEQFF
- | - | TRBJ1-2 | TRBV7-2 | CASSITGYYGYTF
- | TRBD1 | TRBJ1-1 | TRBV6-2/TRBV6-3 | CASSYMDREVNTEAFF
- | TRBD1 | TRBJ1-5 | TRBV4-3 | CASSQGQGVWQPQHF
few | TRBD2 | TRBJ2-7 | TRBV7-3 | CASSLSSGVGEQYF
- | - | TRBJ2-7 | TRBV13 | CASSTRDFNEQYF
- | TRBD1 | TRBJ1-1 | TRBV7-3 | CASSLNGQGNTEAFF
- | - | TRBJ1-1 | TRBV19 | CASSAIRVLRGSTEAFF
- | TRBD2 | TRBJ2-7 | TRBV13 | CASSRGVGQDPYEQYF
once | - | TRBJ1-3 | TRBV6-5 | CASSYRGQGNTIYF
few | - | TRBJ1-2 | TRBV7-2 | CASSFPLGKYYGYTF
- | - | TRBJ1-2 | TRBV7-2 | CASSLEAYPGYTF
- | - | TRBJ2-6 | TRBV11-2 | CASSLAGSGANVLTF
- | - | TRBJ2-7 | TRBV7-9 | CASLNSGYEQYF
- | - | TRBJ1-4 | TRBV5-1 | CASSLGPEGGKLFF
- | - | TRBJ2-7 | TRBV11-2 | CASSLSGEQYF